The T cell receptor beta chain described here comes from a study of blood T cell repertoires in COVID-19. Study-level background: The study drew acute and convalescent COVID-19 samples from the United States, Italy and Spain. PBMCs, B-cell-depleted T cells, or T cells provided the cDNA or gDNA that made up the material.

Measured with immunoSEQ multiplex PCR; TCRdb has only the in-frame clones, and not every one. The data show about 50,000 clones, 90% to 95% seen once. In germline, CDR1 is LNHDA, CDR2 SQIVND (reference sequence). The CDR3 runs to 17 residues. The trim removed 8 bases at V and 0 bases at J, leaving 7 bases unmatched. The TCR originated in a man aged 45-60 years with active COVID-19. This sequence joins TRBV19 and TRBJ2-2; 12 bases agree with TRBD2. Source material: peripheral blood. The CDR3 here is CASRTSGVISNTGELFF. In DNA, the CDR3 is TGTGCCAGTCGGACTAGCGGGGTGATTTCGAACACCGGGGAGCTGTTTTTT.